The 19 T cell receptor beta chains reported below all come from one sample, sequenced in a study of regulatory T cells in long-lasting Graves disease. The sample's time point: persistent/refractory GD, antithyroid drugs over 5 years with positive TRAb. With RNA extracted from PBMCs as input, the TCR library was made. Libraries of TCR beta came from iRepertoire HTBI primers plus Arm-PCR of CDR3 regions. TCRdb re-analysed the multiplex PCR reads in MiXCR, keeping a single row per CDR3 protein. The table shows around 510,000 distinct CDR3 sequences, with less than 25% occurring only once. The starting material was peripheral blood mononuclear cells (PBMCs), obtained when the disease was refractory, from a patient treated with antithyroid drugs. The receptors shown here come from a female donor with Graves disease.

There are many counts of this clonotype. The chain recombines TRBV27 with TRBJ1-2, with TRBD1 matching over 7 bases. This CDR3 is 15 amino acids long. CDR1 and CDR2 from the germline V gene are MNHEY and SMNVEV (reference sequence). V shed 0 bases and J 3 bases; nucleotides not matched to a gene: 4. CDR3 region: CASSLSAGQYYGYTF. For the CDR3, the DNA is TGTGCCAGCAGTTTATCGGCGGGACAGTACTATGGCTACACCTTC.

This clonotype has more than one count but fewer than ten. The junction shows a germline mismatch at one end, possibly a read error. The J gene is TRBJ2-7, the V gene TRBV9; no clear D gene. The CDR3 contains 11 residues. Germline-derived CDR1 and CDR2 are SGDLS and YYNGEE. In DNA form, the CDR3 reads TGTGCCAGCAGCTCCTCCTCCGAGCAGTACTTC. This gives the protein CASSSSSEQYF.

The CDR3 loop is CASSEWTEGTQYF. CDR3 DNA: TGTGCCAGCAGTGAATGGACAGAGGGGACCCAGTACTTC. The V call is TRBV6-1, the J call TRBJ2-5, with D possibly matching TRBD1 (6 bases). Germline V CDR1 and CDR2: MNHNS, SASEGT. The CDR3 length is 13 residues. The V end was cut by 2 bases, the J end by 7 bases, with 11 bases between.

This clonotype has at least ten counts. V is TRBV20-1 and J is TRBJ1-1; D not resolved. CDR1 is DFQATT, CDR2 SNEGSKA, per germline (reference sequence). V was shortened by 1 base and J by 6 bases, with 0 bases between the two germline ends. This CDR3 is 9 amino acids long. The CDR3 DNA reads as TGCAGTGCTAGAGCTGAAGCTTTCTTT. Amino acids: CSARAEAFF.

This clonotype turned up a few times. This chain links TRBV2 with TRBJ1-3; D is uncertain. V gave up 5 bases and J gave up 0 bases, with 8 bases separating them. The CDR3 has 14 residues. In germline, CDR1 is SNHLY, CDR2 FYNNEI. Written as DNA, the CDR3 is TGTGCCAGCAGTTCCACGGGCTCTGGAAACACCATATATTTT. Amino acid sequence: CASSSTGSGNTIYF.

This clonotype has ten or more counts. The V call is TRBV11-2, the J call TRBJ1-5; 8 bases match TRBD1. The junction had 2 bases not matched to a gene; V was cut back by 0 bases and J by 7 bases. This CDR3 is 14 amino acids long. Germline V gene data show CDR1 as SGHAT and CDR2 as FQNNGV. CDR3 DNA sequence: TGTGCCAGCAGCTTAGACCCAGGGGGCCAGCCCCAGCATTTT. Protein product: CASSLDPGGQPQHF.

The table lists this clonotype with many counts. This chain joins TRBV6-2 or TRBV6-3 and TRBJ1-2; D gene uncertain. Trimming cost V 8 bases and J 4 bases, with 8 bases left between them. Germline V lookup: CDR1 MNHEY, CDR2 SVGEGT. CDR3 length: 11 residues. The DNA of the CDR3 is TGTGCCAGCGGAGCAGGCTATGGCTACACCTTC. Its translation is CASGAGYGYTF.

This clonotype was seen at least ten times. The chain employs TRBV30 and TRBJ2-7; 9 bases agree with TRBD2. V lost 5 bases, J lost 2 bases, and 10 bases stayed unmatched. This CDR3 has 15 residues. CDR1 is GTSNPN and CDR2 is SVGIG in the germline V gene (reference sequence). As DNA, the CDR3 is TGTGCCTGGGGTCTTAGCGGGAGTTCGGCCTACGAGCAGTACTTC. This translates into CAWGLSGSSAYEQYF.

This clonotype showed up many times. The chain has TRBV6-1 and TRBJ1-2; maybe TRBD1 (6 bases). Germline CDR1 and CDR2: MNHNS and SASEGT. Trimming removed 2 bases at V and 4 bases at J, with 11 bases between. The CDR3 is 14 amino acids. CDR3 DNA sequence: TGTGCCAGCAGTGAAAGGGGGACGGGCTATGGCTACACCTTC. Its protein product is CASSERGTGYGYTF.

This clonotype was seen many times. This chain links TRBV29-1 with TRBJ2-4; D is unresolved. Germline V gives CDR1 SQVTM, CDR2 ANQGSEA. The length of the CDR3 is 15 residues. V was trimmed by 1 base and J by 8 bases, leaving 18 bases between them. The CDR3 loop is CSVEVGSSFEYIQYF. CDR3 nucleotides: TGCAGCGTTGAAGTTGGATCAAGTTTTGAATACATTCAGTACTTC.

The V call is TRBV11-2, the J call TRBJ1-3; D is ambiguous. V was pared by 3 bases and J by 4 bases, with 13 bases between. CDR1 and CDR2 (germline): SGHAT, FQNNGV. This CDR3 has 15 amino acids. The CDR3 coding sequence is TGTGCCAGCAGCTTGGTTGCGGGTACAGGAAACACCATATATTTT. As protein: CASSLVAGTGNTIYF.

This clonotype was seen ten or more times. This sequence joins TRBV6-9 and TRBJ1-6; 9 bases map to TRBD1. This CDR3 is 20 amino acids long. Germline lookup yields CDR1 MNHGY and CDR2 SVAAGI. Trimming cost V 3 bases and J 5 bases; bases outside gene matches: 17. The CDR3 loop is CASSYHQPGQGFSDNSPLHF. CDR3 in DNA: TGTGCCAGCAGTTACCATCAACCGGGACAGGGATTCTCTGATAATTCACCCCTCCACTTT.

This chain links TRBV20-1 with TRBJ2-7, with 9 positions matching TRBD2. The CDR3 has 15 amino acids. Trimming cost V 6 bases and J 6 bases; bases outside gene matches: 15. CDR1 and CDR2 (germline): DFQATT, SNEGSKA (reference sequence). The CDR3 sequence is CSARTPSGMVPEQYF. The CDR3 DNA reads TGCAGTGCCCGCACCCCTAGCGGGATGGTCCCCGAGCAGTACTTC.

On this clonotype: This may stem from a read error, because a much larger clone lies one nucleotide away. The chain carries TRBV20-1 and TRBJ1-2; D ambiguous. This CDR3 has 17 amino acids. Per germline, CDR1 DFQATT and CDR2 SNEGSKA (reference sequence). The ends were cut back, 3 bases at V and 4 bases at J, with 24 bases in the middle. CDR3 sequence (DNA): TGCAGTGCTAGGGACGGGAGCAGAAGCAAAAAACTCTATGGCTACACCTTC. This gives the protein CSARDGSRSKKLYGYTF.

V gene TRBV5-1 combines with J gene TRBJ2-2; D not resolved. The CDR3 length is 15 residues. V was pared by 0 bases and J by 0 bases, with 6 bases between. The germline CDR1 and CDR2 sequences are SGHRS and YFSETQ. CDR3 loop: CASSLVRTNTGELFF. CDR3 DNA sequence: TGCGCCAGCAGCTTGGTCAGAACGAACACCGGGGAGCTGTTTTTT.

CDR3 amino acids: CASSPEDGGINEKLFF. CDR3 DNA sequence: TGTGCCAGCAGCCCGGAGGATGGAGGAATTAATGAAAAACTGTTTTTT. V usage is TRBV7-2 and J usage is TRBJ1-4; D unclear. The CDR3 extends over 16 amino acids. The V gene lost 5 bases and the J gene lost 4 bases, with 17 bases spanning the gap. Germline V gives CDR1 SGHTA, CDR2 FQGNSA.

This clonotype was observed many times. This chain links TRBV7-2 with TRBJ1-4; 11 bases fit TRBD1. Germline V gene data show CDR1 as SGHTA and CDR2 as FQGNSA. The CDR3 is 19 residues long. V lost 4 bases and J lost 3; bases outside the gene matches: 13. CDR3 nucleotides: TGTGCCAGCAGCTCCCCCGGGACAGGGGGGATGTTAGCTAATGAAAAACTGTTTTTT. This sequence encodes CASSSPGTGGMLANEKLFF. Based on the CDR3 plus reference TRBV7-2 and TRBJ1-4, the full variable domain is GAGVSQSPSNKVTEKGKDVELRCDPISGHTALYWYRQSLGQGLEFLIYFQGNSAPDKSGLPSDRFSAERTGGSVSTLTIQRTQQEDSAVYLCASSSPGTGGMLANEKLFFGSGTQLSVL.

This clonotype was detected only a few times. J is TRBJ1-2 and V is TRBV29-1, with D perhaps matching TRBD1 (5 bases). Deletions cut 0 bases from V and 7 bases from J, with 21 bases between. CDR3 length: 16 amino acids. CDR1 is SQVTM and CDR2 is ANQGSEA in the germline V gene. CDR3 bases: TGCAGCGTTGAAGATCTGGGGCAGGTCTTTATCGGTGGCTACACCTTC. It translates to CSVEDLGQVFIGGYTF.

V usage is TRBV20-1 and J usage is TRBJ1-5; 10 nucleotides match TRBD1. CDR1 and CDR2 (germline): DFQATT, SNEGSKA (reference sequence). The length of the CDR3 is 14 residues. The J segment lost 9 bases and the V segment lost 6 bases, leaving 11 bases of the junction unmatched. CDR3 loop: CSATGTGDLRPQHF. The CDR3 nucleotides read TGCAGTGCAACCGGGACAGGGGATTTGCGGCCCCAGCATTTT.